This T cell receptor (beta chain) was sequenced in a study of T cell responses to AZD1222 COVID-19 vaccine. TCRdb's copy holds only in-frame clones and misses some; the assay was immunoSEQ multiplex PCR. The profile shows some 200,000 clones, roughly 90% of them singletons. As regards this clone: Its antigen is undetermined.

Timing groups of about 4 and about 12 weeks for second doses were pooled. Overall study results and limits: Vaccine-associated CD4 TCRs ranged over spike, dominating at 160-218 and 743-854. In a largely white British group with more females than males, clonal diversity was possibly underestimated. Repertoires were collected only later (after the peak T cell response had occurred).

The TCR comes from an adult who received the AZD1222 COVID-19 vaccine. Sequenced material: peripheral blood, taken 28 days after the second AZD1222 dose.

CDR3 bases: TGTGCCAGCAGCCAAGCCCAGGGGGTCTACGAGCAGTACTTC. Translation: CASSQAQGVYEQYF. The gene calls are TRBV4-2 and TRBJ2-7, with 7 bases identical to TRBD1. The junction had 3 bases not matched to a gene; V was cut back by 1 base and J by 3 bases. This CDR3 contains 14 residues. Germline loops: CDR1 LGHNA, CDR2 YNFKEQ.